This T cell receptor beta chain was identified during a study of control samples from healthy donors and cancer patients. TCRdb keeps only in-frame clones here, not all; method: immunoSEQ multiplex PCR. The data contain about 130,000 clones, around 90% of them singletons. The CDR3 contains 13 residues. The germline gives CDR1 SGHRS, CDR2 YFSETQ. Trimming took off 5 bases at V and 2 bases at J, with 11 bases between the two ends. This TCR came from a man younger than 35 in good health. The sequenced material came from blood. The chain is built from TRBV5-1 and TRBJ2-7; a possible D gene is TRBD1 (5 bases). In DNA form, the CDR3 reads TGCGCCAGCAGGGGTCAGGGCCCCTACGAGCAGTACTTC. This sequence encodes CASRGQGPYEQYF.